The clone carrying this T cell receptor beta chain appeared a few times. The PCR employed 60 Vbeta primers together with 13 Jbeta primers. The repertoire was sequenced with immunoSEQ multiplex PCR; TCRdb's copy has only in-frame clones and lacks some. The table lists roughly 180,000 clones, around 80% of them singletons. The record originates from a study of cytomegalovirus exposure and HLA in healthy donors. This TCR derives from a woman in her 30s in good health and CMV-seropositive. The sample taken for sequencing was PBMCs.

CDR3 DNA: TGTGCCAGCAGCTTGGAAGGACTAGGATACAATGAGCAGTTCTTC. Its protein product is CASSLEGLGYNEQFF. This rearrangement joins TRBV5-5 to TRBJ2-1; the match to TRBD2 covers 7 bases. Looked up from germline, CDR1 is SGHKS and CDR2 is YYEKEE (reference sequence). V shed 0 bases, J shed 4 bases, and the junction held 4 bases outside the gene matches. The CDR3 loop spans 15 amino acids.